This TCR beta chain was profiled in a study of cytomegalovirus exposure and HLA in healthy donors. A multiplex PCR was run with 60 Vbeta primers and 13 Jbeta primers. TCRdb's table, derived via immunoSEQ multiplex PCR, lists solely in-frame clones and lacks some. Among fewer than 150,000 clones, over 70% were seen once, and the ten largest hold around 3%. Per germline, CDR1 SGHRS and CDR2 YFSETQ. V gave up 4 bases and J gave up 2 bases; unmatched junction bases: 11. This CDR3 has 16 residues. Concerning this clone itself: The antigen is unknown.

Overall study findings and caveats: Researchers had no immune exposure information except CMV serostatus available.

The sample was PBMCs. The receptor was isolated from a man aged 40-49 years in good health and CMV-seronegative. V is TRBV5-1 and J is TRBJ1-1, with 7 bases that match TRBD1. The DNA for the CDR3 is TGCGCCAGCAGCGCCGGACAGGCGCGATACAACACTGAAGCTTTCTTT. The encoded protein is CASSAGQARYNTEAFF.